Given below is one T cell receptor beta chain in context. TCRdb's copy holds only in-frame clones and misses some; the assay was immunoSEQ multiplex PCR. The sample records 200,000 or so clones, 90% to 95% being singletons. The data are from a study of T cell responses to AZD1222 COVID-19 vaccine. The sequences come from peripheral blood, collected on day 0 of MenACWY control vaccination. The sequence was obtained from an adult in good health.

The CDR3 here is CASSHPPGLGTQYF. The DNA for the CDR3 is TGTGCCAGCAGCCACCCCCCGGGCCTTGGGACCCAGTACTTC. The chain uses TRBV7-9 and TRBJ2-5; D gene unclear. The CDR3 loop spans 14 amino acids. Germline V gene sequence: CDR1 SEHNR, CDR2 FQNEAQ (reference sequence). With 5 bases removed from V and 7 bases from J, the gap between germline ends came to 17 bases.